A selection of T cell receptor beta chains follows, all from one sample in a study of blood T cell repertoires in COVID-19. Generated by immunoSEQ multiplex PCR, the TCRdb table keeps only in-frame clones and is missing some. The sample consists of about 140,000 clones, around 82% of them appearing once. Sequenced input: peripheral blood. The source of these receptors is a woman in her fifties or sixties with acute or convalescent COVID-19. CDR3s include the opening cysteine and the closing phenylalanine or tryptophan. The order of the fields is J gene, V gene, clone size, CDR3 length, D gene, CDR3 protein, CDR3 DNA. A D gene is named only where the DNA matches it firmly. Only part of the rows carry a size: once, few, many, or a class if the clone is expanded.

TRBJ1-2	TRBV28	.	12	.	CASRLSGRGYTF	TGTGCCAGCAGGTTAAGTGGGCGCGGCTACACCTTC
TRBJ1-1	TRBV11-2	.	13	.	CASSLAGTPEAFF	TGTGCCAGCAGCTTAGCCGGGACACCTGAAGCTTTCTTT
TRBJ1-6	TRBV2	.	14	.	CAIRGSSYNSPLHF	TGTGCCATCCGGGGTAGCTCCTATAATTCACCCCTCCACTTT
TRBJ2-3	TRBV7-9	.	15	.	CASSFDFPSTDTQYF	TGTGCCAGCAGCTTTGACTTCCCTAGCACAGATACGCAGTATTTT
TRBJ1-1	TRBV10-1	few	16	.	CASSLRPGARNTEAFF	TGCGCCAGCAGCCTAAGGCCGGGAGCGAGGAACACTGAAGCTTTCTTT
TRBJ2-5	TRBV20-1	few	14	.	CSASGTGVLETQYF	TGCAGTGCTAGTGGGACTGGCGTTTTGGAGACCCAGTACTTC
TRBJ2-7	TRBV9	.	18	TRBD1	CASSVGPGTGIKVYEQYF	TGTGCCAGCAGCGTAGGTCCCGGGACAGGGATAAAGGTCTACGAGCAGTACTTC
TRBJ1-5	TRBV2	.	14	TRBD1	CASSFGQGHQPQHF	TGTGCCAGCAGTTTCGGACAGGGACATCAGCCCCAGCATTTT
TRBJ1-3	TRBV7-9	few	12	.	CASENVPNTIYF	TGTGCCAGCGAGAATGTCCCAAACACCATATATTTT
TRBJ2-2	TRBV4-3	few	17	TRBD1	CASSQDRQGVRTGELFF	TGCGCCAGCAGCCAAGATCGACAGGGGGTTCGCACCGGGGAGCTGTTTTTT
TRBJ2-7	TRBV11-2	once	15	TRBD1	CASSPDRVSSYEQYF	TGTGCCAGCAGCCCGGACAGGGTAAGCTCCTACGAGCAGTACTTC
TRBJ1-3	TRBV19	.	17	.	CASTSTGTRRNGNTIYF	TGTGCCAGTACTTCCACTGGGACACGGAGGAATGGAAACACCATATATTTT
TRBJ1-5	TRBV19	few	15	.	CASSRTDYSNQPQHF	TGTGCCAGTAGCAGGACAGATTATAGCAATCAGCCCCAGCATTTT
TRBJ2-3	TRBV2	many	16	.	CASSLPYERGTDTQYF	TGTGCCAGCAGCCTTCCGTATGAGCGGGGCACAGATACGCAGTATTTT
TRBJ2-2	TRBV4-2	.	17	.	CASSPLPLGAGTGELFF	TGTGCCAGCAGCCCCCTACCCCTAGGCGCCGGGACCGGGGAGCTGTTTTTT
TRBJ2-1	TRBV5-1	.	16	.	CASSWRRTDFYNEQFF	TGCGCCAGCAGCTGGCGTCGGACAGATTTTTACAATGAGCAGTTCTTC
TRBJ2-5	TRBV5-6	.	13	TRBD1	CASSYRGRETQYF	TGTGCCAGCAGCTACAGGGGGCGAGAGACCCAGTACTTC
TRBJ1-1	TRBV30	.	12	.	CAWSQDTPGAFF	TGTGCCTGGAGTCAAGACACCCCTGGAGCTTTCTTT
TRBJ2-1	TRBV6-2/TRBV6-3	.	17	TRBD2	CASSRYGLAGGPGEQFF	TGTGCCAGCAGTCGCTACGGACTAGCGGGAGGGCCTGGTGAGCAGTTCTTC
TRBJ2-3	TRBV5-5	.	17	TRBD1	CASSPWTGEGFADTQYF	TGTGCCAGCAGCCCTTGGACAGGGGAGGGCTTCGCAGATACGCAGTATTTT
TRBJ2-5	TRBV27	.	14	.	CASSSVGPQETQYF	TGTGCCAGCAGTTCAGTTGGCCCTCAAGAGACCCAGTACTTC
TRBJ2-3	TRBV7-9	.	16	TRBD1	CASSLDFRQGADTQYF	TGTGCCAGCAGCTTAGATTTTCGGCAGGGGGCGGATACGCAGTATTTT
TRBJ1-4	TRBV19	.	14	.	CASSARGSYEKLFF	TGTGCCAGTAGTGCCCGGGGAAGTTACGAAAAACTGTTTTTT
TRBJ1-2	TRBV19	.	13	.	CASSPQGIYGYTF	TGTGCCAGTAGTCCTCAGGGAATCTATGGCTACACCTTC
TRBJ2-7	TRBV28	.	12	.	CASSLSSYEQYF	TGTGCCAGCAGTTTATCCAGCTACGAGCAGTACTTC
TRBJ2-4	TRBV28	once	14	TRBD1	CASSLRQGKNIQYF	TGTGCCAGCAGCCTCAGACAGGGTAAAAACATTCAGTACTTC
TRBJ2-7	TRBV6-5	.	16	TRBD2	CASSSGIAGVPHEQYF	TGTGCCAGCAGTTCGGGGATAGCGGGAGTTCCCCACGAGCAGTACTTC
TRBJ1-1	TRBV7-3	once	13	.	CASSLFIGTEAFF	TGTGCCAGCAGCTTATTCATCGGCACTGAAGCTTTCTTT
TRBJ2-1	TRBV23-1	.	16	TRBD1	CASSQYGTGAVNEQFF	TGCGCCAGCAGTCAATATGGGACAGGGGCCGTCAATGAGCAGTTCTTC
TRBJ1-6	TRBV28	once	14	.	CASGRDGTNSPLHF	TGTGCCAGTGGGCGTGACGGGACAAATTCACCCCTCCACTTT
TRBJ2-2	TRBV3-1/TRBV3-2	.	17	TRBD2	CASSPFGLAGRSGELFF	TGTGCCAGCAGCCCTTTCGGACTAGCGGGACGGTCCGGGGAGCTGTTTTTT
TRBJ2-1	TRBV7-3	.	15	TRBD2	CASSLSGRASNEQFF	TGTGCCAGCAGCCTTAGCGGGAGGGCCTCCAATGAGCAGTTCTTC